The entry below gives a single T cell receptor (beta chain) sequence along with its context. This specimen belongs to a study of blood T cell repertoires in COVID-19. The wider study: Samples came from the United States, Italy and Spain, spanning acute and convalescent COVID-19. From T cells, B-cell-depleted T cells, or PBMCs came the material, which was cDNA or gDNA.

Here immunoSEQ multiplex PCR was the method, and the copy in TCRdb shows in-frame clones only, minus some. The sample shows 100,000 to 150,000 clones, 74% of them seen only once. The V segment lost 0 bases and the J segment 2 bases; nucleotides outside the gene matches: 3. Germline V gene data show CDR1 as MNHEY and CDR2 as SVGAGI. The CDR3 contains 16 residues. The J gene is TRBJ2-4, the V gene TRBV6-5; TRBD2 matches 8 bases. The sequenced material came from peripheral blood. The TCR comes from a man at least 80 years old with COVID-19, enrolled during active disease. The CDR3 sequence: CASSYSQRESKNIQYF. In nucleotides, the CDR3 is TGTGCCAGCAGTTACTCCCAGCGGGAGTCCAAAAACATTCAGTACTTC.